Sequencing of this T cell receptor (beta chain) was carried out in a study of cytomegalovirus exposure and HLA in healthy donors. On the study more broadly: The roughly 120 million unique TCR beta sequences, from roughly 170 million T cells, were found by an earlier analysis. Broader study findings: Across donors, most TCRs were seen rarely, yet some public ones were widespread.

A multiplex PCR was run with 60 Vbeta primers and 13 Jbeta primers. TCRdb keeps only in-frame clones here, not all; method: immunoSEQ multiplex PCR. This sample yields 130,000 to 150,000 clones, of which about four fifths are seen a single time; roughly 2.2% belongs to the top ten. A remark on this clone: Its target is not known.

Per the germline V gene, CDR1 is MDHEN and CDR2 is SYDVKM. The V gene lost 7 bases and the J gene lost 7 bases, with 13 bases spanning the gap. The CDR3 has 12 residues. The source material was PBMCs. The gene calls are TRBV28 and TRBJ1-1; TRBD1 might be the D (5 bases). This receptor was obtained from a young man in good health and CMV-seronegative. CDR3 in amino acids: CASKFTGGEAFF. CDR3 coding DNA: TGTGCCAGCAAATTTACGGGGGGTGAAGCTTTCTTT. The complete variable domain, with remaining parts taken from reference TRBV28 and TRBJ1-1, reads DVKVTQSSRYLVKRTGEKVFLECVQDMDHENMFWYRQDPGLGLRLIYFSYDVKMKEKGDIPEGYSVSREKKERFSLILESASTNQTSMYLCASKFTGGEAFFGQGTRLTVV.